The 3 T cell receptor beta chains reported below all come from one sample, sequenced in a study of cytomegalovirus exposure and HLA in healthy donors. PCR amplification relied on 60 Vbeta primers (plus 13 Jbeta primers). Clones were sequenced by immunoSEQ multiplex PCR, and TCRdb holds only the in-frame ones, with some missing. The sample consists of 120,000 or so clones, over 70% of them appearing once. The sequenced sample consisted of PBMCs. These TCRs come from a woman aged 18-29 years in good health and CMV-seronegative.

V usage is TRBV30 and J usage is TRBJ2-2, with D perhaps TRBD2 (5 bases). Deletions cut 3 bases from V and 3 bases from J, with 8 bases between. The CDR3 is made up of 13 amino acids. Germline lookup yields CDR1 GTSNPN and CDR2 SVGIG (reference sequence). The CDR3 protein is CAWRRGYTGELFF. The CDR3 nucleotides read TGTGCCTGGAGGAGAGGGTACACCGGGGAGCTGTTTTTT.

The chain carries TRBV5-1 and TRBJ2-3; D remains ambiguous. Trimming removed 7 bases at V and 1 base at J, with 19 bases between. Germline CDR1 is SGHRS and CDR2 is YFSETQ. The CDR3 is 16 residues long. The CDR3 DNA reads TGCGCCAGCGCCAAGATGGCAGTAGCAGGCACAGATACGCAGTATTTT. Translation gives CASAKMAVAGTDTQYF.

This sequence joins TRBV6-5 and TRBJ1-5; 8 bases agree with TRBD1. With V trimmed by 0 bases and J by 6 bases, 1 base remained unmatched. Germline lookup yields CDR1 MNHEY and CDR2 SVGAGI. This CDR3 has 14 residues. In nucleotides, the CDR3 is TGTGCCAGCAGTTACTCGACAGGGGTTCAGCCCCAGCATTTT. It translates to CASSYSTGVQPQHF.